A selection of T cell receptor beta chains follows, all from one sample in a study of T cell responses to AZD1222 COVID-19 vaccine. Some clones are missing from TCRdb's copy, which holds only in-frame ones; the method was immunoSEQ multiplex PCR. The sample holds 80,000 to 90,000 clones, 89% seen once. Sequencing was performed on peripheral blood, taken on day 0 of AZD1222 vaccination. These receptor sequences come from an adult in good health. Both conserved end residues are part of each CDR3. Fields, in order: J gene, D gene, clone size, V gene, CDR3 DNA, CDR3 protein. A D gene is named only where the DNA matches it firmly. The size of a clone is reported for some rows only, either as once, few or many, or as a class for expanded clones.

TRBJ1-3	TRBD1	.	TRBV3-1/TRBV3-2	TGTGCCAGCAGTTACGGGACAGGGGGCTCTGGAAACACCATATATTTT	CASSYGTGGSGNTIYF
TRBJ1-2	.	once	TRBV5-5	TGTGCCAGCAGCTTGGTGTGGCCTTCTAACTATGGCTACACCTTC	CASSLVWPSNYGYTF
TRBJ1-1	.	.	TRBV4-3	TGCGCCAGCAGCCAAGGGCTCTTCGTTAGGGGCGTCACTGAAGCTTTCTTT	CASSQGLFVRGVTEAFF
TRBJ1-4	.	.	TRBV28	TGTGCCAGCAGTTTAGGAGGGTTAAATGAAAAACTGTTTTTT	CASSLGGLNEKLFF
TRBJ2-5	.	.	TRBV6-5	TGTGCCAGCGGACGGGGGCGCGGGGCAGAGACCCAGTACTTC	CASGRGRGAETQYF
TRBJ1-1	.	once	TRBV5-4	TGTGCCAGCAGCCCCTCAGGGACGGCCACTGAAGCTTTCTTT	CASSPSGTATEAFF
TRBJ1-2	TRBD1	.	TRBV28	TGTGCCAGCAGTTTGACAGGGAATAACTATGGCTACACCTTC	CASSLTGNNYGYTF
TRBJ1-2	TRBD1	few	TRBV11-2	TGTGCCAGCAGGTCGACCCGAGACAGGGGGACCTATGGCTACACCTTC	CASRSTRDRGTYGYTF
TRBJ2-4	.	.	TRBV12-3/TRBV12-4	TGTGCCAGCAGTTTCGGGAGTACGAACATTCAGTACTTC	CASSFGSTNIQYF
TRBJ1-6	TRBD1	.	TRBV30	TGTGCCTGGAGTGTTGGGACAGGGCGCAATTCACCCCTCCACTTT	CAWSVGTGRNSPLHF
TRBJ1-4	.	.	TRBV5-8	TGTGCCAGCAGCTTCGGACAGACTAATGAAAAACTGTTTTTT	CASSFGQTNEKLFF
TRBJ2-7	TRBD2	few	TRBV13	TGTGCCAGCAGCTTAGTCGGCCCGCTGACTAGCAGCTACGAGCAGTACTTC	CASSLVGPLTSSYEQYF
TRBJ2-3	TRBD1	once	TRBV6-5	TGTGCCAGTCTAGTGGACAGGGGGCAGCAAGATACGCAGTATTTT	CASLVDRGQQDTQYF
TRBJ2-7	.	.	TRBV4-1	TGCGCCAGCAGCCCCCAAGCCACTTTTAACTACGAGCAGTACTTC	CASSPQATFNYEQYF
TRBJ1-5	.	.	TRBV6-6	TGTGCCAGCAGTTACGACCCCCCAGGGATGGGTCAGCCCCAGCATTTT	CASSYDPPGMGQPQHF
TRBJ2-5	.	.	TRBV18	TGTGCCAGCTCACCCGGACTTACCGAGACCCAGTACTTC	CASSPGLTETQYF
TRBJ2-7	.	.	TRBV5-1	TGCGCCAGCAGATGGGATGCCGGTCGGGAGCAGTACTTC	CASRWDAGREQYF
TRBJ1-5	.	.	TRBV6-5	TGTGCCAGCACTTCAGGACTCAATCAGCCCCAGCATTTT	CASTSGLNQPQHF
TRBJ2-5	.	.	TRBV25-1	TGTGCCAGCAGTGACCTCGGACCGGCCCAAGAGACCCAGTACTTC	CASSDLGPAQETQYF
TRBJ2-3	.	once	TRBV5-4	TGTGCCAGCAGCTTGGACTGGCTAAACACAGATACGCAGTATTTT	CASSLDWLNTDTQYF
TRBJ1-5	.	.	TRBV4-1	TGCGCCAGCAGCCAAGAAGCGAGTACCAATCAGCCCCAGCATTTT	CASSQEASTNQPQHF
TRBJ1-5	.	.	TRBV6-5	TGTGCCAGCAGTCCCTCGGGGGCGCGTCAGCCCCAGCATTTT	CASSPSGARQPQHF
TRBJ2-1	TRBD2	.	TRBV4-1	TGCGCCAGCAGCCAAGGACTAGCGGGAGGAGAAAATGAGCAGTTCTTC	CASSQGLAGGENEQFF
TRBJ1-1	.	.	TRBV2	TGTGCCAGCAGTGAAATGTTCCCGGGGATGACTGAAGCTTTCTTT	CASSEMFPGMTEAFF
TRBJ2-3	.	.	TRBV5-1	TGCGCCAGCAGCTTGGTTGGGGGAAGCGGGACAGATACGCAGTATTTT	CASSLVGGSGTDTQYF
TRBJ1-5	.	.	TRBV9	TGTGCCAGCAGCGTAGACAGTACACATCAGCCCCAGCATTTT	CASSVDSTHQPQHF
TRBJ2-7	.	.	TRBV27	TGTGCCAGCAGTAGGGGGAGGGACATCACCTACGAGCAGTACTTC	CASSRGRDITYEQYF
TRBJ2-7	.	.	TRBV6-2/TRBV6-3	TGTGCCAGCAGTTCTCGAGGGGACCTCTCCTACGAGCAGTACTTC	CASSSRGDLSYEQYF
TRBJ2-1	.	.	TRBV19	TGTGCCAGTAGTATAGGGTTGCGCGGACTTGCGGATGAGCAGTTCTTC	CASSIGLRGLADEQFF